One sample yielded the 9 T cell receptor beta chains listed below, sequenced in a study of early T cells in non-severe SARS-CoV-2 infection. One entry per CDR3 protein, called by TCRdb with MiXCR from the 5' RACE reads. The sample contains around 68,000 distinct CDR3 sequences, 10% to 15% of which appear only once. The sample here was whole blood, taken at baseline. The receptors were sampled from an adult who was a healthcare worker with PCR-confirmed SARS-CoV-2 infection or an uninfected control (not recorded which).

This clonotype was seen ten or more times. V usage is TRBV4-2 and J usage is TRBJ1-3; no firm D call. Trimming removed 3 bases at V and 3 bases at J, with 6 bases between. Germline CDR1 reads LGHNA; CDR2 reads YNFKEQ. The CDR3 has 13 amino acids. CDR3 residues: CASSHSGGNTIYF. The CDR3 nucleotides are TGTGCCAGCAGCCACAGCGGTGGAAACACCATATATTTT.

This clonotype occurred many times. The chain uses TRBV11-2 and TRBJ2-6, with D possibly matching TRBD2 (6 bases). The CDR3 runs 15 residues. Germline V CDR1 and CDR2: SGHAT, FQNNGV. As DNA, the CDR3 is TGTGCAGAAGTACGAGGAGGGTCCGGGGCCAACGTCCTGACTTTC. Amino acid sequence: CAEVRGGSGANVLTF.

This clonotype was counted only a few times. V usage is TRBV11-2 and J usage is TRBJ1-5; the D gene is possibly TRBD1 (5 bases). This CDR3 contains 15 residues. V lost 2 bases to trimming and J lost 4 bases, with 12 bases between them. Germline V lookup: CDR1 SGHAT, CDR2 FQNNGV. CDR3: CASSLWSGGNQPQHF. The CDR3 DNA sequence: TGTGCCAGCAGCTTATGGTCCGGGGGGAATCAGCCCCAGCATTTT.

This clonotype was counted between two and nine times. CDR3 sequence: CASALRTSGSWETQYF. CDR3 DNA sequence: TGCGCCAGCGCCCTCCGGACTAGCGGGAGTTGGGAGACCCAGTACTTC. This rearrangement joins TRBV5-1 to TRBJ2-5; TRBD2 aligns across 13 bases. The germline V gene encodes CDR1 SGHRS and CDR2 YFSETQ. J gave up 5 bases and V 7 bases, and 11 bases lay outside the gene matches. The CDR3 is 16 residues long. Variable domain in full (rest from reference TRBV5-1 and TRBJ2-5): KAGVTQTPRYLIKTRGQQVTLSCSPISGHRSVSWYQQTPGQGLQFLFEYFSETQRNKGNFPGRFSGRQFSNSRSEMNVSTLELGDSALYLCASALRTSGSWETQYFGPGTRLLVL.

The chain links TRBV28 to TRBJ2-1; possibly TRBD2 for D (6 bases). V was clipped by 7 bases and J by 1 base, with 11 bases between them. Germline V gene data show CDR1 as MDHEN and CDR2 as SYDVKM. The CDR3 length is 14 residues. CDR3 protein: CASTLGGSYNEQFF. In DNA form, the CDR3 reads TGTGCCAGCACCCTGGGGGGTTCCTACAATGAGCAGTTCTTC.

The V and J genes are TRBV29-1 and TRBJ2-7; weak D call: TRBD1 (5 bases). The germline CDR1 and CDR2 sequences are SQVTM and ANQGSEA. The length of the CDR3 is 12 residues. V shed 4 bases and J shed 6 bases, with 13 bases lying between them. The CDR3 bases are TGCAGCGTTGGGTGGGCAGGGCTCGAGCAGTACTTC. Residues: CSVGWAGLEQYF.

Many counts were recorded for this clonotype. The chain couples TRBV5-1 to TRBJ2-5; D perhaps matches TRBD1 (6 bases). Germline-derived CDR1 and CDR2 are SGHRS and YFSETQ. The CDR3 covers 16 residues. V was clipped by 1 base and J by 2 bases, with 15 bases between them. The CDR3 sequence is CASSLNQGTLQETQYF. The CDR3 DNA follows: TGCGCCAGCAGCTTGAATCAGGGGACACTACAAGAGACCCAGTACTTC. Combining the CDR3 with reference TRBV5-1 and TRBJ2-5 gives the whole variable domain KAGVTQTPRYLIKTRGQQVTLSCSPISGHRSVSWYQQTPGQGLQFLFEYFSETQRNKGNFPGRFSGRQFSNSRSEMNVSTLELGDSALYLCASSLNQGTLQETQYFGPGTRLLVL.

Only a few counts were recorded for this clonotype. The chain recombines TRBV6-6 with TRBJ1-5; TRBD1 aligns across 8 bases. Germline V gene lookup returns CDR1 MNHNY and CDR2 SVGAGI (reference sequence). The CDR3 extends over 15 amino acids. The V segment lost 2 bases and the J segment 2 bases; nucleotides outside the gene matches: 2. CDR3 coding DNA: TGTGCCAGCAGTTACGAGACAGGGGGCAATCAGCCCCAGCATTTT. Translating gives CASSYETGGNQPQHF.

This clonotype was seen repeatedly, ten times or more. The V gene is TRBV9, the J gene TRBJ1-1; no definite D call. Germline values: CDR1 SGDLS, CDR2 YYNGEE. V dropped 7 bases and J dropped 3 bases, with 13 bases sitting between them. The CDR3 consists of 13 residues. The CDR3 here is CASAYGRDTEAFF. The CDR3 coding sequence is TGTGCCAGCGCATACGGACGTGACACTGAAGCTTTCTTT.